The clone carrying this T cell receptor beta chain was recorded a few times. The antigen remains unidentified. Ophthalmopathy cases met thresholds of Clinical Activity Score at least 3, NOSPECS grade at least 4 and duration under 3 months. The entry originates in a study of T cells in Graves' hyperthyroidism and ophthalmopathy. In the study overall: Any treatment followed the collection of peripheral blood at initial diagnosis. Study results and limitations: From stable hyperthyroidism, ophthalmopathy was separated by a 13 V-J model. Most thyroid clonotypes with frequency above 0.001 were detected in blood.

Researchers took RNA transcripts and amplified the TCR beta CDR3 regions from them. TCR CDR3 regions were first amplified by RT-PCR with HTBI primers. Each CDR3 protein gets one entry after TCRdb re-called the multiplex PCR reads with MiXCR. The repertoire holds about 380,000 distinct CDR3 sequences, with less than 20% as singletons. The CDR3 runs to 17 residues. Germline assignment: CDR1 SGDLS and CDR2 YYNGEE. The V gene end was trimmed by 0 bases and the J gene end by 6 bases; junction bases not matched to a gene: 12. The chain joins TRBV9 to TRBJ2-7; 10 nucleotides agree with TRBD2. This clonotype was obtained from a man between 18 and 35 years old with Graves' ophthalmopathy. The sample consisted of blood. CDR3 coding DNA: TGTGCCAGCAGCGTAGACCCTCTAGCGGGGGAGATCTCCGAGCAGTACTTC. It yields the protein CASSVDPLAGEISEQYF.